What follows is one TCR beta chain and its context. The antigen is unknown. A junction boundary mismatches the germline segment, possibly from a read error. CDR1 is SGHAT and CDR2 is FQDESV in the germline V gene (reference sequence). This CDR3 spans 16 amino acids. These data come from a study of metastatic and nonmetastatic thyroid tumors. Study in general: Repertoires of blood and of tissue (tumor or nodule) from malignant and benign thyroid patients were compared.

Methods used by the authors: Clinicopathological groups supplied CDR3 differences that were used to build a distant-metastasis classifier for papillary thyroid cancer. TCRdb re-analyzed the PCR reads using MiXCR. The V and J calls were determined by TCRdb, not by the authors. Among some 30,000 clones listed, approximately 11% were seen once. Study findings and constraints: Benign nodules reportedly had significantly lower TCR beta diversity than malignant thyroid tumors in blood and tumor.

Each patient came to thyroid surgery without any prior treatment (of any kind). This TCR derives from a female donor with papillary thyroid cancer or a benign thyroid nodule (not recorded which). Some clones in this sample may be carry-over from other donors' samples. V usage is TRBV11-1 and J usage is TRBJ2-7; 11 bases agree with TRBD2. Sequenced input: blood. CDR3 region: CASSLGCTSGSYEQYF. The CDR3 nucleotides are TGTGCCAGCAGCTTAGGATGTACTAGCGGGAGCTACGAGCAGTACTTT.